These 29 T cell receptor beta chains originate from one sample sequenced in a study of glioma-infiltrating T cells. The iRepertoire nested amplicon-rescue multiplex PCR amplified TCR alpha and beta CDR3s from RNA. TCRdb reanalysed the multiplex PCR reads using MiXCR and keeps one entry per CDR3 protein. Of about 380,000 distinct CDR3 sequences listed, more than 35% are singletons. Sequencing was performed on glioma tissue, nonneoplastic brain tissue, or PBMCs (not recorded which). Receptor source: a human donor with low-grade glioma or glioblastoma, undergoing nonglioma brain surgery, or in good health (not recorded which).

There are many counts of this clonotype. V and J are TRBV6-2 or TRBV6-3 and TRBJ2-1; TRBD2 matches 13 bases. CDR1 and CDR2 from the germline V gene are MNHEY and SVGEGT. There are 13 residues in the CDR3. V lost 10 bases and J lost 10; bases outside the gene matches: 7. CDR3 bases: TGTGCCACCGCGCCGGGACTAGCGGGGGAGCAGTTCTTC. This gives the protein CATAPGLAGEQFF.

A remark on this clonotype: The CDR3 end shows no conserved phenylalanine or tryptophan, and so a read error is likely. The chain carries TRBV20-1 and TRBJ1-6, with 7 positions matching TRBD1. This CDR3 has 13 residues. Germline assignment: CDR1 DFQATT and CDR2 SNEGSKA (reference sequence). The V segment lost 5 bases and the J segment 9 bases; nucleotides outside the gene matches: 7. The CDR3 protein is CSAEQGSSSPLHL. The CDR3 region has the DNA TGCAGTGCTGAACAGGGGTCCTCTTCACCCCTCCACCTT.

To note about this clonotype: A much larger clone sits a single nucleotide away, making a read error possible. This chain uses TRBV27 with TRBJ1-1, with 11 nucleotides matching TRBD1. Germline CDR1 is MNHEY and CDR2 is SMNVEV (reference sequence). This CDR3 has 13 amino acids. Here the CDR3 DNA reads TGTGCCAGCGGGGGACAGGGGGGCAATGAATCTTTCTTT. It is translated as CASGGQGGNESFF.

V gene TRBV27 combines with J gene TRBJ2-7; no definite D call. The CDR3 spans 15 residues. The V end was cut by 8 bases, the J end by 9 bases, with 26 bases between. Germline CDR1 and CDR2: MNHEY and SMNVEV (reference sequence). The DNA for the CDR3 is TGTGCCAGCGGCCCACCGCCTGGACCCATTTCTGGGCAGTACTTC. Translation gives CASGPPPGPISGQYF.

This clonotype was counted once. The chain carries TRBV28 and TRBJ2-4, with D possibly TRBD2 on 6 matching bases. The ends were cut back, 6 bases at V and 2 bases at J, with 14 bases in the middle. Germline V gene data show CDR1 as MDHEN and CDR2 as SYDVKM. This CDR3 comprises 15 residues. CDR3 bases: TGTGCCAGCAGCCATGCGGGGTTTACCAAAAACATTCAGTACTTC. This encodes CASSHAGFTKNIQYF.

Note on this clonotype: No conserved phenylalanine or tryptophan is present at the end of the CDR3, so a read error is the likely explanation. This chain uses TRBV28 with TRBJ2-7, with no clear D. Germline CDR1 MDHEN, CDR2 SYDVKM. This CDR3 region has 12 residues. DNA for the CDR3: TGTGCCAGCGAGCACCGATCCTACGGGCAGTACCTC. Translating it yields CASEHRSYGQYL.

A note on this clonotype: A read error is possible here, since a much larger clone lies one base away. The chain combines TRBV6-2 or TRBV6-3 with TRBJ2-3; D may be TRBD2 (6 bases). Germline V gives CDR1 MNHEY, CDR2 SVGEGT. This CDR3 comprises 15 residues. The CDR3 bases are TGTGCCAGCAGACCCGGACTACCCAGCACAGATACGCAGTGTTTT. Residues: CASRPGLPSTDTQCF.

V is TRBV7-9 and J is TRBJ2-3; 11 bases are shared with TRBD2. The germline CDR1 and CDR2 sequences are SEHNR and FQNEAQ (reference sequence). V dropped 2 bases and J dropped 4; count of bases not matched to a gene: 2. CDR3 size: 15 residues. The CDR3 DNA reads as TGTGCCAGCAGCTTACCTAGCGGGAGGTCAGATACGCAGTATTTT. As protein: CASSLPSGRSDTQYF.

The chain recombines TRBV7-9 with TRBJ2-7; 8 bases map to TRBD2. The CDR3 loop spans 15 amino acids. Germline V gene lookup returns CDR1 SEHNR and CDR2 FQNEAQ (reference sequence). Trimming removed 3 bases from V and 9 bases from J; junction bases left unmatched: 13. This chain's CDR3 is CASSFTPGGRIGQYF. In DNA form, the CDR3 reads TGTGCCAGCAGCTTTACCCCTGGCGGGAGGATCGGGCAGTACTTC. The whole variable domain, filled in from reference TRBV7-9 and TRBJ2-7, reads DTGVSQNPRHKITKRGQNVTFRCDPISEHNRLYWYRQTLGQGPEFLTYFQNEAQLEKSRLLSDRFSAERPKGSFSTLEIQRTEQGDSAMYLCASSFTPGGRIGQYFGPGTRLTVT.

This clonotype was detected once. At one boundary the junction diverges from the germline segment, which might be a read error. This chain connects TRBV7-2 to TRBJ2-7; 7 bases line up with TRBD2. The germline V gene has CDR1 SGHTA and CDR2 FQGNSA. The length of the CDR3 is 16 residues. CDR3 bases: TGTGCCAGCAGCTTAGGTTCTAGGACTAGTTTCCACGAGCAGTGCTTC. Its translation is CASSLGSRTSFHEQCF.

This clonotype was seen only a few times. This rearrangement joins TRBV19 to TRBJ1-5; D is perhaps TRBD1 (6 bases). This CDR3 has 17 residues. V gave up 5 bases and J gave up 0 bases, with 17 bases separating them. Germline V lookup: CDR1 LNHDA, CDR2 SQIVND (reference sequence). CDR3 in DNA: TGTGCCAGTAGTCCTCTCAGACAGGATGATAGCAATCAGCCCCAGCATTTT. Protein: CASSPLRQDDSNQPQHF.

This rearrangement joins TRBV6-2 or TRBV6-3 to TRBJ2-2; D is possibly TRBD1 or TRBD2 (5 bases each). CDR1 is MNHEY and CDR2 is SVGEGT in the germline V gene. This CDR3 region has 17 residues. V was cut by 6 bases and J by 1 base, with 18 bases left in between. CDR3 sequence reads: CASRDGKGPQNTGELFF. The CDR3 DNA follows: TGTGCCAGCAGAGATGGAAAGGGACCGCAGAACACCGGGGAGCTGTTTTTT.

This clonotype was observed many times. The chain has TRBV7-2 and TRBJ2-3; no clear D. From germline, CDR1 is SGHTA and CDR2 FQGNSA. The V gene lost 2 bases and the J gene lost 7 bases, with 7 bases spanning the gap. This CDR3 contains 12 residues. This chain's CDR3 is CASSLYRNTQYF. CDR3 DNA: TGTGCCAGCAGCTTATATCGGAATACGCAGTATTTT.

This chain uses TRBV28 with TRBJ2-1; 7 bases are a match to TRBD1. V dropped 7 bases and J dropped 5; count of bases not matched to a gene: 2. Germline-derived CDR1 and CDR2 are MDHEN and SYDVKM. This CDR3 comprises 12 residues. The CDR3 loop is CASKGQNNEQFF. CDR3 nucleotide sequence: TGTGCCAGCAAGGGACAGAACAATGAGCAGTTCTTC.

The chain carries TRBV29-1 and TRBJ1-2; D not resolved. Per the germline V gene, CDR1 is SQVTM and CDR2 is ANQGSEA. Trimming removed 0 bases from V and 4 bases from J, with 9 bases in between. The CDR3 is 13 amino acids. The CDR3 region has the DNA TGCAGCGTTGAAGAAACAGCCGTCTATGGCTACACCTTC. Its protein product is CSVEETAVYGYTF.

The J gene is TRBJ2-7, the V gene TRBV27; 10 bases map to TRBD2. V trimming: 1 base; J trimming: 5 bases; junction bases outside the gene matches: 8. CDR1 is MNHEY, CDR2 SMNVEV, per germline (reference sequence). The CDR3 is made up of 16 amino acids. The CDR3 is CASSLLAAGGIHEQYF. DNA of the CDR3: TGTGCCAGCAGTTTATTGGCAGCGGGAGGGATCCACGAGCAGTACTTC.

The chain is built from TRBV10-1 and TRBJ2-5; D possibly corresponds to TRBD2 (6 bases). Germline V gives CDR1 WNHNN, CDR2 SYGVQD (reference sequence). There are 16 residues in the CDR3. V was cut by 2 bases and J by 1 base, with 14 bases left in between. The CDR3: CASSEKWGESQETQYF. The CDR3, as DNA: TGCGCCAGCAGTGAGAAGTGGGGGGAATCCCAAGAGACCCAGTACTTC.

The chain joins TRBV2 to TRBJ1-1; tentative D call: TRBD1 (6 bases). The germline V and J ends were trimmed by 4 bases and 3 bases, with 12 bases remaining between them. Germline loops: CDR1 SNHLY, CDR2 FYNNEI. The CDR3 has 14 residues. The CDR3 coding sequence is TGTGCCAGCAGTGGGCGGGGGGGCTACACTGAAGCTTTCTTT. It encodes CASSGRGGYTEAFF.

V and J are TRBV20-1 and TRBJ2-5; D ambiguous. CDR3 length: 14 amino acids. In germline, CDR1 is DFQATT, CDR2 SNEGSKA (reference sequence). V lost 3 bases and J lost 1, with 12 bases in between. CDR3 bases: TGCAGTGCTAGGATAACAGAATTCCAAGAGACCCAGTACTTC. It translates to CSARITEFQETQYF.

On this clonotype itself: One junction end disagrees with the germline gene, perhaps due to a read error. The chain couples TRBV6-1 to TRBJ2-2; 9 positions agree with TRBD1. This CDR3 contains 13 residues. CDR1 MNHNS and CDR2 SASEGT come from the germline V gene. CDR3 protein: CAGRTGDPGELFF. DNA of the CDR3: TGTGCCGGCAGGACAGGGGACCCCGGGGAGCTGTTTTTT.

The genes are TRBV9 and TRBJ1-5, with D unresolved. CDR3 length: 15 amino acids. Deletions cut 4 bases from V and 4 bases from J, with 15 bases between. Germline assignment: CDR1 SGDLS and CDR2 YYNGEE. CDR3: CASSPGARGNQPQHF. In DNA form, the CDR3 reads TGTGCCAGCAGCCCGGGTGCAAGAGGAAATCAGCCCCAGCATTTT.

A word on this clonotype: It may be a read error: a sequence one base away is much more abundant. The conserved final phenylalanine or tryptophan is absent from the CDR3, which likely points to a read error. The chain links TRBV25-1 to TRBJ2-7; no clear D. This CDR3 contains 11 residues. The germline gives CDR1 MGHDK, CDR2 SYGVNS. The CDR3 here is CASSEGYGQYL. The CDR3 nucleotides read TGTGCCAGCAGTGAAGGGTACGGGCAGTACCTC.

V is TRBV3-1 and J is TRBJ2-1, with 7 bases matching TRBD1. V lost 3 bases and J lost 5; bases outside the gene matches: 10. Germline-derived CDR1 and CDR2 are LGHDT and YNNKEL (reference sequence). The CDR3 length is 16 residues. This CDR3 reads CASSHPTGQYHNEQFF. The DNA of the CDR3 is TGTGCCAGCAGCCACCCCACGGGACAGTATCACAATGAGCAGTTCTTC.

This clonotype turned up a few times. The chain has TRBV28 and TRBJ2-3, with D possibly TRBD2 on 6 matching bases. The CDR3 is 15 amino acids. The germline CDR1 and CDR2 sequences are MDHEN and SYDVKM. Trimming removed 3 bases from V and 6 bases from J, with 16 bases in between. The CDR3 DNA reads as TGTGCCAGCAGTTTCGGAGGGAATTCGTGGGATACGCAGTATTTT. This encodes CASSFGGNSWDTQYF.

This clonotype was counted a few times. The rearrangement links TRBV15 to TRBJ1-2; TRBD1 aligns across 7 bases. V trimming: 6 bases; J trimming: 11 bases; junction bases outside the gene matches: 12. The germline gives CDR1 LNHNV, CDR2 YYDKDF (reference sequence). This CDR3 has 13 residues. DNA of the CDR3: TGTGCCACCAGGAATTCACAGGGGTTTATTTACACCTTC. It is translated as CATRNSQGFIYTF.

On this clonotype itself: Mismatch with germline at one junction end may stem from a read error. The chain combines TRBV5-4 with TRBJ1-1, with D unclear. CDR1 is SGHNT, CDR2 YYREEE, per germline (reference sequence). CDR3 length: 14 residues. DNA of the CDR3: TGTGCCAGCAGCCCCAAAGGAGCCGAAACTGAAGCTTTCTTC. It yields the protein CASSPKGAETEAFF.

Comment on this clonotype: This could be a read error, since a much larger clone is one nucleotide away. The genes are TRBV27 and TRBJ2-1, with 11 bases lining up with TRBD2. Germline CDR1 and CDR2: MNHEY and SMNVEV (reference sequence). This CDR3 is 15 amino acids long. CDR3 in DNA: TGTGCCACCGCTAGCGGGAGGAGCTCCTACAATAAGCAGTTCTTC. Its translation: CATASGRSSYNKQFF.

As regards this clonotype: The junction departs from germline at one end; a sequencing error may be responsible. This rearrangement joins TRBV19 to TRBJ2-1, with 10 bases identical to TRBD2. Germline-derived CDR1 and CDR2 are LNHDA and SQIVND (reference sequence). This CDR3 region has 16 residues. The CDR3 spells CASSSRAGGFYNEKFF. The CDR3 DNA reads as TGTGCCAGTAGTTCACGAGCGGGAGGGTTCTACAATGAGAAGTTCTTC.

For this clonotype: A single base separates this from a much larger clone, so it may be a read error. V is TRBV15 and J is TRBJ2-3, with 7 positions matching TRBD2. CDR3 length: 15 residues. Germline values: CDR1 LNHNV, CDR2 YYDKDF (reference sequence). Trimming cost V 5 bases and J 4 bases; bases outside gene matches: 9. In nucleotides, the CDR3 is TGTGCCACCAGCCTCCATCTAGCGGTCGCAGATACGCAGTATTTT. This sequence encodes CATSLHLAVADTQYF.